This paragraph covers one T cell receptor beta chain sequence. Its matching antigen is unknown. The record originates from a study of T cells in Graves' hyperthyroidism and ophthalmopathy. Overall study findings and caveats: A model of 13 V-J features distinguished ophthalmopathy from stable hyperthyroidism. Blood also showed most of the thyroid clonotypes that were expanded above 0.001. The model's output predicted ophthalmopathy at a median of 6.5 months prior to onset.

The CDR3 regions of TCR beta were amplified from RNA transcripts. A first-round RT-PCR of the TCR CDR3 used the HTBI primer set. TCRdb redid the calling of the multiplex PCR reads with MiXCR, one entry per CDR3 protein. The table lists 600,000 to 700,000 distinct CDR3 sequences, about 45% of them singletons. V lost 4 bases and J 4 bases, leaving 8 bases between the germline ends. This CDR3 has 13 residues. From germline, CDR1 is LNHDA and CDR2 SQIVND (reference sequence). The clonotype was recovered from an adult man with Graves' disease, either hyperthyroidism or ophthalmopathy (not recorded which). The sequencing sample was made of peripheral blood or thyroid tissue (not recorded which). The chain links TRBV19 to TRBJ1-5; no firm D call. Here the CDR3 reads CASSTQRNQPQHF. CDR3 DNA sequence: TGTGCCAGTAGTACCCAGCGGAATCAGCCCCAGCATTTT.